The clone carrying this T cell receptor (beta chain) was seen a few times. Its antigen is undetermined. The CDR3 has 14 residues. CDR1 is SNHLY, CDR2 FYNNEI, per germline. Trimming cost V 7 bases and J 2 bases; bases outside gene matches: 8. When replicate PCRs were run on unsorted PBMC, they used 250 to 300 ng DNA, 25,000 to 35,000 T cell genomes. Methods used by the authors: With immunoSEQ giving junction-only sequences and no quality scores, filtering differed. Some clones are missing from TCRdb's copy, which holds only in-frame ones; the method was immunoSEQ multiplex PCR. V and J calls and clone size are copied from that table; D and trimming were computed from the DNA. The sample contains about half a million clones, roughly 80% of which appear only once. This sample is part of a study of shared clonotypes between healthy human individuals. General observations from the study: Deeper or shallower sequencing was expected to change how clonotypes are shared among donors.

This rearrangement joins TRBV2 to TRBJ2-7; 7 bases fit TRBD1. Sequenced material: PBMCs. The clonotype was recovered from a woman aged 40 to 50 in good health. Some clones in this sample may be carry-over from other donors' samples. DNA for the CDR3: TGTGCCAGCAACGGACAGGAGAGTCCCTACGAGCAGTACTTC. Its translation is CASNGQESPYEQYF.